The clone carrying this T cell receptor (beta chain) occurred once. It was with a sample-barcoded 5' primer and a J-beta primer mix that a second PCR of roughly 6 to 12 cycles was run. Every single cDNA molecule received a tag from a template-switch adaptor with 12 random nucleotides. TCRdb re-called the 5' RACE reads with MiXCR, one entry per CDR3 protein. The sample includes some 550,000 distinct CDR3 sequences, around 48% seen only once; the top ten take approximately 25%. The data were obtained in a study of blood T cells in healthy people across ages. Overall study: When template switching was applied, about one barcoded beta molecule was captured per two T cells.

The CDR3 loop spans 16 amino acids. The ends were cut back, 0 bases at V and 2 bases at J, with 12 bases in the middle. Germline CDR1 reads LGHNA; CDR2 reads YSLEER. Material for sequencing was blood. The receptor was isolated from an elderly man in good health. The chain carries TRBV4-3 and TRBJ2-3; D is undetermined. The CDR3 DNA follows: TGCGCCAGCAGCCAAGATGAGGTACCCCCCACAGATACGCAGTATTTT. It yields the protein CASSQDEVPPTDTQYF.